The 28 T cell receptor beta chains reported below all come from one sample, sequenced in a study of regulatory T cells in long-lasting Graves disease. According to the study, TCR beta libraries were built with iRepertoire HTBI primers and CDR3-region Arm-PCR. TCRdb analysed the multiplex PCR reads with MiXCR anew, one entry per CDR3 protein. The data contain fewer than 550,000 distinct CDR3 sequences, about 16% of them singletons. As for time point: newly diagnosed GD, antithyroid drugs for less than 3 months. PBMC-extracted RNA yielded the TCR library. The data also belong to a second study, concerning T cells in Graves' hyperthyroidism and ophthalmopathy.

Sequencing used peripheral blood mononuclear cells (PBMCs), obtained at new diagnosis, from a patient treated with antithyroid drugs. The source is a woman aged 35 to 60 with Graves disease.

The rearrangement joins TRBV19 to TRBJ1-1; D perhaps matches TRBD1 (6 bases). The CDR3 spans 13 residues. Trimming pared 2 bases from V and 6 bases from J, leaving 10 bases between. Germline assignment: CDR1 LNHDA and CDR2 SQIVND (reference sequence). The CDR3 bases are TGTGCCAGTAGTATAACAGGGAGACCTGAAGCTTTCTTT. Its translation is CASSITGRPEAFF.

In its sample, this clonotype was seen a few times. The V and J genes are TRBV10-3 and TRBJ2-7; TRBD2 matches 10 bases. The CDR3 loop spans 15 amino acids. The germline CDR1 and CDR2 sequences are ENHRY and SYGVKD. J lost 3 bases, V lost 1 base, and 3 bases had no gene match. CDR3 sequence (DNA): TGTGCCATCAGTGAGTGGACTAGCGGAGACTACGAGCAGTACTTC. It specifies CAISEWTSGDYEQYF.

This clonotype was seen a few times. The CDR3 sequence: CASSIPGAYGYTF. The CDR3 DNA reads as TGTGCCAGTAGTATTCCGGGGGCTTATGGCTACACCTTC. This chain uses TRBV19 with TRBJ1-2, with D maybe TRBD1 (6 bases). The CDR3 sequence is 13 residues long. Germline loops: CDR1 LNHDA, CDR2 SQIVND (reference sequence). The germline V and J ends were trimmed by 3 bases and 5 bases, with 10 bases remaining between them.

This clonotype was seen only a few times. The rearrangement joins TRBV5-1 to TRBJ1-5; 8 bases match TRBD1. The CDR3 sequence is 16 residues long. Germline V gives CDR1 SGHRS, CDR2 YFSETQ. Trimming took 0 bases from V and 3 from J; bases not matched to a gene: 5. Here the CDR3 DNA reads TGCGCCAGCAGCTTGGGGACAGGGACCCTCAATCAGCCCCAGCATTTT. This translates into CASSLGTGTLNQPQHF. The full variable domain, completed using reference TRBV5-1 and TRBJ1-5, is KAGVTQTPRYLIKTRGQQVTLSCSPISGHRSVSWYQQTPGQGLQFLFEYFSETQRNKGNFPGRFSGRQFSNSRSEMNVSTLELGDSALYLCASSLGTGTLNQPQHFGDGTRLSIL.

This clonotype was observed many times. The chain has TRBV18 and TRBJ2-5; D remains ambiguous. The CDR3 is 14 amino acids. Germline CDR1 is KGHSH and CDR2 is LQKENI. V was pared by 0 bases and J by 3 bases, with 8 bases between. CDR3: CASSPPNSEETQYF. CDR3 bases: TGTGCCAGCTCACCACCAAACAGCGAAGAGACCCAGTACTTC.

This clonotype was seen more than once but under ten times. CDR3 sequence: CSVDLGGQETQYF. The DNA of the CDR3 is TGCAGCGTTGATTTGGGTGGCCAAGAGACCCAGTACTTC. The chain has TRBV29-1 and TRBJ2-5; D is unresolved. V lost 3 bases to trimming and J lost 1 base, with 9 bases between them. The CDR3 covers 13 residues. The germline gives CDR1 SQVTM, CDR2 ANQGSEA.

Concerning this clonotype itself: A much larger clone is a single base away; this may be a read error. The V call is TRBV6-2 or TRBV6-3, the J call TRBJ1-1; maybe TRBD1 (6 bases). V lost 1 base, J lost 1 base, and 10 bases lay in between. Germline CDR1 and CDR2: MNHEY and SVGEGT. The CDR3 has 15 residues. The CDR3: CASSYWGQGNTEAFF. Here the CDR3 DNA reads TGTGCCAGCAGTTACTGGGGGCAGGGGAACACTGAAGCTTTCTTT.

The genes are TRBV6-4 and TRBJ2-7; TRBD1 matches 11 bases. The CDR3 runs to 15 residues. With 7 bases clipped from V and 4 bases from J, the junction kept 9 bases outside the gene matches. Per germline, CDR1 MRHNA and CDR2 SNTAGT. This chain's CDR3 is CASIPGTGGVYEQYF. In DNA form, the CDR3 reads TGTGCCAGCATCCCGGGGACAGGGGGTGTGTACGAGCAGTACTTC.

This clonotype was detected many times. The CDR3 DNA reads TGTGCCACCAGCAAGCGGGACTACGAGCAGTACTTC. Translating it yields CATSKRDYEQYF. The rearrangement links TRBV15 to TRBJ2-7; 7 nucleotides agree with TRBD2. The J segment lost 3 bases and the V segment lost 4 bases, leaving 0 bases of the junction unmatched. The CDR3 sequence is 12 residues long. The germline V gene has CDR1 LNHNV and CDR2 YYDKDF (reference sequence). Based on the CDR3 plus reference TRBV15 and TRBJ2-7, the full variable domain is DAMVIQNPRYQVTQFGKPVTLSCSQTLNHNVMYWYQQKSSQAPKLLFHYYDKDFNNEADTPDNFQSRRPNTSFCFLDIRSPGLGDTAMYLCATSKRDYEQYFGPGTRLTVT.

This clonotype showed up many times. V gene TRBV30 combines with J gene TRBJ2-2, with unresolved D. The CDR3 is 13 amino acids. V lost 3 bases and J lost 1, with 6 bases in between. CDR1 GTSNPN and CDR2 SVGIG come from the germline V gene (reference sequence). CDR3: CAWRRMNTGELFF. The DNA of the CDR3 is TGTGCCTGGAGACGGATGAACACCGGGGAGCTGTTTTTT.

Many counts were recorded for this clonotype. V and J are TRBV28 and TRBJ1-1; D not resolved. V was shortened by 4 bases and J by 1 base, with 4 bases between the two germline ends. The CDR3 runs 12 residues. Germline V CDR1 and CDR2: MDHEN, SYDVKM. The CDR3 region has the DNA TGTGCCAGCAGTTCTAAGAACACTGAAGCTTTCTTT. Protein sequence: CASSSKNTEAFF.

In its sample, this clonotype was seen a few times. J is TRBJ1-2 and V is TRBV27; D unclear. The CDR3 contains 13 residues. Germline lookup yields CDR1 MNHEY and CDR2 SMNVEV (reference sequence). V dropped 3 bases and J dropped 4 bases, with 9 bases sitting between them. The DNA of the CDR3 is TGTGCCAGCAGTTTGAATTGGGGCTATGGCTACACCTTC. Protein sequence: CASSLNWGYGYTF.

This clonotype appeared many times. The chain couples TRBV28 to TRBJ1-2; D not resolved. V lost 3 bases to trimming and J lost 7 bases, with 15 bases between them. This CDR3 comprises 14 residues. The germline gives CDR1 MDHEN, CDR2 SYDVKM. In DNA form, the CDR3 reads TGTGCCAGCAGTTTTTCCCTCACCCCCACTGGCTACACCTTC. This sequence encodes CASSFSLTPTGYTF.

This clonotype was counted many times. The rearrangement joins TRBV7-8 to TRBJ1-5; no firm D call. V lost 4 bases and J lost 4, with 8 bases in between. The CDR3 extends over 13 amino acids. CDR1 and CDR2 from the germline V gene are SGHVS and FQNEAQ. CDR3 sequence: CASSSMGNQPQHF. The CDR3 DNA follows: TGTGCCAGCAGCTCTATGGGTAATCAGCCCCAGCATTTT. Using reference TRBV7-8 and TRBJ1-5 for the parts outside the CDR3, the full variable domain is GAGVSQSPRYKVAKRGQDVALRCDPISGHVSLFWYQQALGQGPEFLTYFQNEAQLDKSGLPSDRFFAERPEGSVSTLKIQRTQQEDSAVYLCASSSMGNQPQHFGDGTRLSIL.

There are a few counts of this clonotype. The chain employs TRBV2 and TRBJ2-3, with D tentatively TRBD1 or TRBD2 (6 bases each). CDR1 SNHLY and CDR2 FYNNEI come from the germline V gene. V was cut by 6 bases and J by 0 bases, with 16 bases left in between. The CDR3 length is 16 residues. CDR3 DNA: TGTGCCAGCAGAGGGGGGACACTCCCTAGCACAGATACGCAGTATTTT. It yields the protein CASRGGTLPSTDTQYF.

This clonotype occurred many times. The J gene is TRBJ1-1, the V gene TRBV19; D not certain. CDR1 LNHDA and CDR2 SQIVND come from the germline V gene (reference sequence). The CDR3 runs 14 residues. The V and J ends lost 7 bases and 2 bases respectively, with 14 bases between them. CDR3 residues: CASTSKPLNTEAFF. The CDR3 DNA reads TGTGCCAGTACGTCCAAACCTCTTAACACTGAAGCTTTCTTT.

This clonotype was counted a few times. This chain links TRBV5-1 with TRBJ2-2; a weak D match, TRBD2 (6 bases). V lost 4 bases, J lost 5 bases, and 15 bases lay in between. CDR1 and CDR2 from the germline V gene are SGHRS and YFSETQ. The CDR3 totals 15 residues. In DNA form, the CDR3 reads TGCGCCAGCAGCCCGGGGGTCCCGGGGACCGGGGAGCTGTTTTTT. Amino acid sequence: CASSPGVPGTGELFF. Based on the CDR3 plus reference TRBV5-1 and TRBJ2-2, the full variable domain is KAGVTQTPRYLIKTRGQQVTLSCSPISGHRSVSWYQQTPGQGLQFLFEYFSETQRNKGNFPGRFSGRQFSNSRSEMNVSTLELGDSALYLCASSPGVPGTGELFFGEGSRLTVL.

The table lists this clonotype with a few counts. This chain connects TRBV12-3 or TRBV12-4 to TRBJ2-2, with D possibly matching TRBD2 (6 bases). The CDR3 is made up of 14 amino acids. Trimming took off 8 bases at V and 0 bases at J, with 10 bases between the two ends. The CDR3: CASRGEANTGELFF. CDR3 in DNA: TGTGCCAGCCGCGGGGAGGCGAACACCGGGGAGCTGTTTTTT.

This clonotype was seen ten or more times. The rearrangement uses TRBV3-1 and TRBJ1-2, with D possibly matching TRBD1 (6 bases). The CDR3 loop spans 16 amino acids. The germline V and J ends were trimmed by 0 bases and 4 bases, with 15 bases remaining between them. CDR1 LGHDT and CDR2 YNNKEL come from the germline V gene (reference sequence). The CDR3 spells CASSQDSGQRGYGYTF. CDR3 nucleotide sequence: TGTGCCAGCAGCCAAGACTCCGGACAGCGGGGCTATGGCTACACCTTC.

This clonotype was observed at least ten times. The V call is TRBV13, the J call TRBJ1-5, with D hard to call. This CDR3 is built from 15 residues. Trimming pared 5 bases from V and 1 base from J, leaving 12 bases between. The V gene's germline CDR1 is PRHDT and CDR2 FYEKMQ (reference sequence). CDR3 sequence: CASSMRGGSNQPQHF. DNA of the CDR3: TGTGCCAGCAGCATGAGAGGAGGGAGCAATCAGCCCCAGCATTTT.

A few counts support this clonotype. The chain employs TRBV6-2 or TRBV6-3 and TRBJ1-4; TRBD1 is a possible D gene (6 bases). This CDR3 region has 15 residues. Germline V gene data show CDR1 as MNHEY and CDR2 as SVGEGT. V was pared by 1 base and J by 8 bases, with 14 bases between. The DNA of the CDR3 is TGTGCCAGCAGTTACTTACAGGGTGTTGGGGAAAAACTGTTTTTT. It is translated as CASSYLQGVGEKLFF.

The rearrangement joins TRBV5-1 to TRBJ1-1; D gene uncertain. V lost 4 bases and J 5 bases, leaving 9 bases between the germline ends. CDR1 and CDR2 (germline): SGHRS, YFSETQ. The CDR3 is 12 residues long. CDR3 in DNA: TGCGCCAGCAGCCTGAGGGCGACTGAAGCTTTCTTT. Encoded protein: CASSLRATEAFF.

The rearrangement uses TRBV20-1 and TRBJ1-1; 8 bases are a match to TRBD1. The length of the CDR3 is 16 residues. Per germline, CDR1 DFQATT and CDR2 SNEGSKA (reference sequence). V gave up 3 bases and J gave up 4 bases; unmatched junction bases: 13. The CDR3 is CSASNVQGALGTEAFF. In DNA form, the CDR3 reads TGCAGTGCTAGTAATGTCCAGGGGGCTTTGGGCACTGAAGCTTTCTTT.

This clonotype was observed a few times. This chain uses TRBV28 with TRBJ2-6; D not certain. CDR3 length: 14 amino acids. The germline CDR1 and CDR2 sequences are MDHEN and SYDVKM. V was trimmed by 8 bases and J by 1 base, leaving 9 bases between them. CDR3 DNA: TGTGCCAGCGACAACAGATCTGGGGCCAACGTCCTGACTTTC. Translated: CASDNRSGANVLTF.

This clonotype has ten or more counts. The rearrangement uses TRBV7-8 and TRBJ2-3; 13 bases line up with TRBD2. Germline V gene sequence: CDR1 SGHVS, CDR2 FQNEAQ. This CDR3 is built from 16 residues. V dropped 6 bases and J dropped 6; count of bases not matched to a gene: 9. In DNA, the CDR3 is TGTGCCAGCAGGCCCAAACTAGCGGGGGGGCACGATACGCAGTATTTT. Protein: CASRPKLAGGHDTQYF.

This clonotype was picked up many times. V and J are TRBV30 and TRBJ1-1; TRBD1 agrees at 7 bases. The trim removed 1 base at V and 3 bases at J, leaving 5 bases unmatched. CDR3 length: 14 residues. From germline, CDR1 is GTSNPN and CDR2 SVGIG (reference sequence). The CDR3 loop reads CAWSAGTADTEAFF. The DNA for the CDR3 is TGTGCCTGGAGTGCCGGGACAGCGGACACTGAAGCTTTCTTT.

Many counts were recorded for this clonotype. The rearrangement joins TRBV28 to TRBJ2-5, with D perhaps given as TRBD1 or TRBD2 (6 bases each). Trimming shortened V by 1 base and J by 5 bases, and 14 bases separated the two germline ends. Germline CDR1 MDHEN, CDR2 SYDVKM. The CDR3 contains 15 residues. CDR3 sequence: CASSLFGGRRETQYF. DNA for the CDR3: TGTGCCAGCAGTTTATTTGGGGGGCGCAGGGAGACCCAGTACTTC.

This sequence joins TRBV7-9 and TRBJ1-2; TRBD1 matches at 7 bases. The CDR3 is made up of 17 amino acids. CDR1 is SEHNR and CDR2 is FQNEAQ in the germline V gene (reference sequence). The junction had 15 bases not matched to a gene; V was cut back by 4 bases and J by 4 bases. The CDR3 loop reads CASSSLQGPMSGYGYTF. The CDR3 DNA is TGTGCCAGCAGCTCCCTACAGGGGCCCATGTCTGGCTATGGCTACACCTTC.